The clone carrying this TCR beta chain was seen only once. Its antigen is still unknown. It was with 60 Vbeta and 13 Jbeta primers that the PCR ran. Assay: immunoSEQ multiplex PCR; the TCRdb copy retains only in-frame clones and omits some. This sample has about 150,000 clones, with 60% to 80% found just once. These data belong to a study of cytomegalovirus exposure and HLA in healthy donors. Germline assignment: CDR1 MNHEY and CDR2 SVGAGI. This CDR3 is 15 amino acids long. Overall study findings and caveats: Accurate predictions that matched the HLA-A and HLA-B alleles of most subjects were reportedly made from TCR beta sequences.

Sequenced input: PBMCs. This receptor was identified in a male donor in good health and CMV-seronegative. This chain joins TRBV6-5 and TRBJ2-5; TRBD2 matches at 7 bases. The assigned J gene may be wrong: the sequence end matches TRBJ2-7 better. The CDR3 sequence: CASSYRRGIDYEQYF. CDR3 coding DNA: TGTGCCAGCAGTTACCGGCGGGGGATAGACTACGAGCAGTACTTC.